The present T cell receptor (beta chain) was sequenced within a study of T-cell memory formation after mild COVID-19. V was clipped by 3 bases and J by 4 bases; unmatched bases: 16. This CDR3 spans 20 amino acids. Libraries for TCRalpha and TCRbeta carried sample barcodes and unique molecular identifiers via 5'RACE. TCRdb called the 5' RACE reads again in MiXCR, with one record for every CDR3 protein. The sample has about 110,000 distinct CDR3 sequences; 15% to 20% are singletons. A few counts support this clonotype. The source is an adult woman who had mild COVID-19 (a few samples of this study predate the infection). Cell type and time point are not known. Source material: PBMCs or a T cell subset sorted from them (not recorded which). The rearrangement uses TRBV12-3 or TRBV12-4 and TRBJ2-1, with 12 bases fitting TRBD2. CDR3 residues: CASSFTARLAGVHTYNEQFF. CDR3 coding DNA: TGTGCCAGCAGTTTTACTGCGAGACTAGCGGGGGTCCATACGTACAATGAGCAGTTCTTC.